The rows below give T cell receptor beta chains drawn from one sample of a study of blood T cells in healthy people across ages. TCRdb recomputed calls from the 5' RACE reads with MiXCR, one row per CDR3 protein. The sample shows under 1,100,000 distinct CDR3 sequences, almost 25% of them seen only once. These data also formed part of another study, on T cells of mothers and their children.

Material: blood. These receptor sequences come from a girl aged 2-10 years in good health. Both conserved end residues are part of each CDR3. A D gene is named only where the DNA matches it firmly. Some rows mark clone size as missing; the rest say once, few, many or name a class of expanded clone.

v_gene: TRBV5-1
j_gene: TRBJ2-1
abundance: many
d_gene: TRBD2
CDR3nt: TGCGCCAGCAGCTCGGAACTAGCGGGAGGTAATGAGCAGTTCTTC
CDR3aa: CASSSELAGGNEQFF

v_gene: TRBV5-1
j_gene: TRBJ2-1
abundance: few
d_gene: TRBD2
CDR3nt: TGCGCCAGCAGCCCGGGACTAGCGGAAGGGAATGAGCAGTTCTTC
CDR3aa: CASSPGLAEGNEQFF

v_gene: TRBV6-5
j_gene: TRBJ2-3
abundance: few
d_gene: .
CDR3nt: TGTGCCAGCAGTTACTTGGGGGAAATGACAGATACGCAGTATTTT
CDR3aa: CASSYLGEMTDTQYF

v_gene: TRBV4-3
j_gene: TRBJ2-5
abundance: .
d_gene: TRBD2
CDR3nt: TGCGCCAGCAGCCAAGATTTAGACCTAGCGGGGGAAGAGACCCAGTACTTC
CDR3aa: CASSQDLDLAGEETQYF

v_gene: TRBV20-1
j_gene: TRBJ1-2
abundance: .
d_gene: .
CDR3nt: TGCAGTGCTAGGGGCTTGGCGGCTAACTACGGCTACACCTTC
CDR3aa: CSARGLAANYGYTF

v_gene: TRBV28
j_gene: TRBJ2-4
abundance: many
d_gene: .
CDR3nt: TGTGCCAGCAGCCCAGACAGACTAGCCAAAAACATTCAGTACTTC
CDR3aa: CASSPDRLAKNIQYF

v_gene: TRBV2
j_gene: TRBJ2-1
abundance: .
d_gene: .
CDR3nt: TGTGCCACCATTAATTCAGGAACAGTATACAATGAGCAGTTCTTC
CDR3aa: CATINSGTVYNEQFF

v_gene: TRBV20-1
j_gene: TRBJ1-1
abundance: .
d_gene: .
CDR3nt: TGCAGTGCTGGAAAACTGGTGCAGGCTTTCTTT
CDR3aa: CSAGKLVQAFF

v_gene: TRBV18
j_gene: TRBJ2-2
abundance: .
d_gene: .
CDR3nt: TGTGCCGGCCCAGAATACGAGGGAAACACCGGGGAGCTGTTTTTT
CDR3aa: CAGPEYEGNTGELFF

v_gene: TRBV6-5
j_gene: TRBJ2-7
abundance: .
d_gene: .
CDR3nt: TGTGCCAGCAGTTACGGGGAAAACGAGCAGTACTTC
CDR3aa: CASSYGENEQYF

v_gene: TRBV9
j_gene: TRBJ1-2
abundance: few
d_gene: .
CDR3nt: TGTGCCAGCAGTGTTGACACCCTTCCCTATGGCTACACCTTC
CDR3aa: CASSVDTLPYGYTF

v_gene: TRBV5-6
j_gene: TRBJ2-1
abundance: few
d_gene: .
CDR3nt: TGTGCCAGCAGCTTGTGGGCTGTAGAGTACAATGAGCAGTTCTTC
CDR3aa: CASSLWAVEYNEQFF

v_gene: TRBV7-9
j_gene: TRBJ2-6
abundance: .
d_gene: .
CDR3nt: TGTGCCAGCAGCGCCCGCTACAGGGCTGGGGCCAACGTCCTGACTTTC
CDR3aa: CASSARYRAGANVLTF

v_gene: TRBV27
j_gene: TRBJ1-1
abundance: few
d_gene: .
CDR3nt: TGTGCCAGCAGTCCTTACCGGGACGGGAGATCTGAAGCTTTCTTT
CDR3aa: CASSPYRDGRSEAFF

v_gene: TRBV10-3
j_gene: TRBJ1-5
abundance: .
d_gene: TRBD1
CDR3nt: TGTGCCATCAACGACCGGGACAGGGATCAGCCCCAGCATTTT
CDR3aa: CAINDRDRDQPQHF

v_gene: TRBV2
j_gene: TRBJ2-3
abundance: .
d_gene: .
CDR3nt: TGTGCCAGCAGGCGGGGTCGCACAGATACGCAGTATTTT
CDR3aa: CASRRGRTDTQYF

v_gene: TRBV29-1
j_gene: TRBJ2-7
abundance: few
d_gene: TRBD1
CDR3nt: TGCAGCGTTAACAGGGGTAGCGAGCAGTACTTC
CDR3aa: CSVNRGSEQYF

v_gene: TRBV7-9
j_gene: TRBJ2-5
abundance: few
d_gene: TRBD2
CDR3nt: TGTGCCAGCAGCTCCCCGACTAGCGGGAGGCAAGAGACCCAGTACTTC
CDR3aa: CASSSPTSGRQETQYF

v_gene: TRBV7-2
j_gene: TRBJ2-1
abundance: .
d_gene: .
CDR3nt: TGTGCCAGCAGCTCCTCCCTCTCCGAGCAGTTCTTC
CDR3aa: CASSSSLSEQFF

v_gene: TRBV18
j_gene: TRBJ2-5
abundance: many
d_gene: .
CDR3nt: TGTGCCAGCTCACCACGAGGAGGACAAGAGACCCAGTACTTC
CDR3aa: CASSPRGGQETQYF

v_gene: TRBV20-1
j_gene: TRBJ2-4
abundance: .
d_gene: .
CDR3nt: TGCAGTGCCAACCGGATAGTGGCCAAAAACATTCAGTACTTC
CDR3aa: CSANRIVAKNIQYF

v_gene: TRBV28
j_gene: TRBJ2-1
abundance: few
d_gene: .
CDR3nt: TGTGCCAGCAGCCCCCCTAGTAACTCCTACAATGAGCAGTTCTTC
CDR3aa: CASSPPSNSYNEQFF

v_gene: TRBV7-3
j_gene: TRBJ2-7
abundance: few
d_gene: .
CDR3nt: TGTGCCAGCAGCCCAGCAGTGGACGAGCAGTACTTC
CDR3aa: CASSPAVDEQYF

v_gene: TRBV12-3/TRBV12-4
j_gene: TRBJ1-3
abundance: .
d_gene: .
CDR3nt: TGTGCCAGCAGGGCACTCAGCTTCTCTGGAAACACCATATATTTT
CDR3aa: CASRALSFSGNTIYF

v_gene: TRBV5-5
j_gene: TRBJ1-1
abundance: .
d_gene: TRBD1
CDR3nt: TGTGCCAGCAGCTGGGGACAGGGAGACACTGAAGCTTTCTTT
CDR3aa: CASSWGQGDTEAFF

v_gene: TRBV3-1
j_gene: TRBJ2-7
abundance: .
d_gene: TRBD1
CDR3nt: TGTGCCAGCAGCCGGAAGGGGACAGAAGAGCAGTACTTC
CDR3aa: CASSRKGTEEQYF

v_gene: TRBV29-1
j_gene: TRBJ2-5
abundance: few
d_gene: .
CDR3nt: TGCAGCGTTCAGAGAAGCCAAGAGACCCAGTACTTC
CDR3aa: CSVQRSQETQYF

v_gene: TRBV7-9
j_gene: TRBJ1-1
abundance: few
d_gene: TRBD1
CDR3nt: TGTGCCAGCAGCCCGGATACAGGGGCCACTGAAGCTTTCTTT
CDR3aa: CASSPDTGATEAFF